This T cell receptor (beta chain) appears in the sequencing data of a study of Ad26.COV2.S vaccination and SARS-CoV-2 variants. Across the study: Participants got Ad26.COV2.S intramuscularly, once or twice 56 days apart.

Details on this clone: The antigen is not known.

Findings and caveats of the study: Substantial breadth in spike-specific CD8+ and CD4+ T cell responses was reportedly seen after vaccination.

Profiled with immunoSEQ multiplex PCR; TCRdb holds only in-frame clones, not every one. The sample lists some 250,000 clones, approximately 90% occurring once. Described treatment: 15 to 20 received Ad26.COV2.S at low or high dose, single or two shots; a few received placebo; per-sample allocation not given. Samples were taken on day 63 after the first vaccine or placebo injection. Vaccination used an Ad26 vector expressing Wuhan-strain SARS-CoV-2 spike. This CDR3 region has 17 residues. Trimming shortened V by 0 bases and J by 3 bases, and 15 bases separated the two germline ends. Germline V lookup: CDR1 SGDLS, CDR2 YYNGEE.

This clonotype was sampled from a person aged 18-60 years who received the Ad26.COV2.S COVID-19 vaccine or a placebo. The chain is built from TRBV9 and TRBJ2-2; D assignment may be TRBD1 or TRBD2 (6 bases each). Sequencing used peripheral blood, obtained in a trial of Ad26.COV2.S vaccine versus placebo. CDR3 sequence (DNA): TGTGCCAGCAGCGTAGGTCCCCCGGGGGCGGACACCGGGGAGCTGTTTTTT. Protein product: CASSVGPPGADTGELFF.